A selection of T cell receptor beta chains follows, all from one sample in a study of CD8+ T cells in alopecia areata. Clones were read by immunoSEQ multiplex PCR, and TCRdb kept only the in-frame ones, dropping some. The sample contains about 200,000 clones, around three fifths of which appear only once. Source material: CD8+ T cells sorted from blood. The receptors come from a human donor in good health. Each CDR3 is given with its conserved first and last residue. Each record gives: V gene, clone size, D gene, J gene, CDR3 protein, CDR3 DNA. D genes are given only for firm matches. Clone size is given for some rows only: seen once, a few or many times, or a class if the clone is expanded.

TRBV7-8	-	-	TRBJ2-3	CASSLNGGHTDTQYF	TGTGCCAGCAGCTTAAACGGGGGGCACACAGATACGCAGTATTTT
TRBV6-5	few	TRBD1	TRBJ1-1	CASRTGENTEAFF	TGTGCCAGCAGGACAGGGGAGAACACTGAAGCTTTCTTT
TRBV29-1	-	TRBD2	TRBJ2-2	CSVDPSGAGELFF	TGCAGCGTTGACCCTAGCGGGGCCGGGGAGCTGTTTTTT
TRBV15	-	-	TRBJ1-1	CATSRRENTEAFF	TGTGCCACCAGCAGACGGGAGAACACTGAAGCTTTCTTT
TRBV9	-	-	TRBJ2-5	CASSPMSGGQGTQYF	TGTGCCAGCAGCCCTATGAGTGGGGGCCAAGGGACCCAGTACTTC
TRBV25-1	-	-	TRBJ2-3	CASSESDFTDTQYF	TGTGCCAGCAGTGAGAGCGATTTCACAGATACGCAGTATTTT
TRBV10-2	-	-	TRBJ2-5	CASNDYGETQYF	TGCGCCAGCAACGACTACGGGGAGACCCAGTACTTC
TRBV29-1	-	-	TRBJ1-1	CSVASPEAFF	TGCAGCGTTGCGAGTCCAGAAGCTTTCTTT
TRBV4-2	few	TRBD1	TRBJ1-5	CASSQVGQGAEQPQHF	TGTGCCAGCAGCCAAGTAGGCCAGGGGGCGGAACAGCCCCAGCATTTT
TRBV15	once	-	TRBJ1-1	CATSRDREGTEAFF	TGTGCCACCAGCAGAGACAGGGAGGGCACTGAAGCTTTCTTT
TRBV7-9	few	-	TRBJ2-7	CASSLKSYEQYF	TGTGCCAGCAGCTTAAAATCCTACGAGCAGTACTTC
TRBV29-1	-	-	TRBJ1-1	CSVEAGANTEAFF	TGCAGCGTTGAGGCAGGGGCCAACACTGAAGCTTTCTTT
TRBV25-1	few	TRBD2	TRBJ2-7	CASSGTSGGREQYF	TGTGCCAGCAGTGGGACTAGCGGGGGGCGAGAGCAGTACTTC
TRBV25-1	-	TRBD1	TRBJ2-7	CASSEAGQVYEQYF	TGTGCCAGCAGTGAAGCAGGACAGGTCTACGAGCAGTACTTC
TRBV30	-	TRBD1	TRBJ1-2	CACLGQGDGYTF	TGTGCCTGTCTTGGGCAGGGGGACGGCTACACCTTC
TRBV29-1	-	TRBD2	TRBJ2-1	CSVDGVPGGPYNEQFF	TGCAGCGTTGATGGGGTCCCGGGGGGGCCCTACAATGAGCAGTTCTTC
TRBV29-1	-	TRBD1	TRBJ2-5	CSVEPGQGKETQYF	TGCAGCGTTGAACCCGGACAGGGGAAAGAGACCCAGTACTTC
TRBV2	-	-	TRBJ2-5	CASSEAHGYQETQYF	TGTGCCAGCAGTGAAGCGCATGGCTACCAAGAGACCCAGTACTTC
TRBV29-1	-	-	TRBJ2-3	CSVEGTDTQYF	TGCAGCGTTGAAGGGACAGATACGCAGTATTTT